Sequencing of this T cell receptor beta chain was carried out in a study of blood T cells in healthy people across ages. As for this clonotype: Its matching antigen is unknown.

The CDR3 sequence is 15 residues long. Germline trimming cut 4 bases from V and 6 bases from J; bases unmatched to any gene: 5. Germline assignment: CDR1 SGHDN and CDR2 FVKESK. General observations from the study: A roughly linear fall in TCR beta diversity per million T cells was seen with increasing age.

Next came a second PCR, run for about 6 to 12 cycles, which used a sample-barcoded 5' primer along with a J-beta primer mix. Every single cDNA molecule received a tag from a template-switch adaptor with 12 random nucleotides. TCRdb used MiXCR to reprocess the 5' RACE reads, holding one entry per CDR3 protein. Of 550,000 to 800,000 distinct CDR3 sequences detected, approximately 29% appear once; the ten largest clones hold 15% to 17%. The receptor's source is a woman over 75 in good health. This sequence joins TRBV14 and TRBJ2-5; 13 nucleotides line up with TRBD2. Sequencing was performed on blood. The DNA of the CDR3 is TGTGCCAGCAGCCTGACTAGCGGGGGGTGGAAGACCCAGTACTTC. Translating it yields CASSLTSGGWKTQYF.